A single sample is the source of the 31 T cell receptor beta chains below, sequenced in a study of blood T cell repertoires in COVID-19. The repertoire was sequenced with immunoSEQ multiplex PCR; TCRdb's copy has only in-frame clones and lacks some. The table shows approximately 220,000 clones, with just under 90% occurring only once. The sequencing input was PBMCs or T cells enriched from blood (not recorded which). These receptors were collected from a woman in her 30s with acute COVID-19.

The chain joins TRBV19 to TRBJ1-5; TRBD1 matches 8 bases. V lost 4 bases to trimming and J lost 7 bases; unmatched junction nucleotides: 15. There are 17 residues in the CDR3. Per germline, CDR1 LNHDA and CDR2 SQIVND (reference sequence). The CDR3 DNA is TGTGCCAGTAGTACCCGCCCTGCGGGGTCAGGGGGCCAGCCCCAGCATTTT. Protein: CASSTRPAGSGGQPQHF. Full variable domain (outside the CDR3, taken from reference TRBV19 and TRBJ1-5): DGGITQSPKYLFRKEGQNVTLSCEQNLNHDAMYWYRQDPGQGLRLIYYSQIVNDFQKGDIAEGYSVSREKKESFPLTVTSAQKNPTAFYLCASSTRPAGSGGQPQHFGDGTRLSIL.

The rearrangement joins TRBV7-8 to TRBJ1-5; 8 bases are shared with TRBD1. Germline CDR1 reads SGHVS; CDR2 reads FQNEAQ. Unmatched junction bases numbered 6, after V lost 4 bases and J lost 1 base. The CDR3 extends over 16 amino acids. CDR3 amino acids: CASSSKTGGSNQPQHF. The CDR3 DNA sequence: TGTGCCAGCAGCTCGAAAACAGGGGGGAGCAATCAGCCCCAGCATTTT.

The chain has TRBV25-1 and TRBJ1-1, with 8 nucleotides matching TRBD1. Germline V gene sequence: CDR1 MGHDK, CDR2 SYGVNS. Trimming took 6 bases from V and 0 from J; bases not matched to a gene: 0. The CDR3 has 13 amino acids. The CDR3: CASRDRVNTEAFF. DNA for the CDR3: TGTGCCAGCAGGGACAGGGTGAACACTGAAGCTTTCTTT. The whole variable domain, filled in from reference TRBV25-1 and TRBJ1-1, reads EADIYQTPRYLVIGTGKKITLECSQTMGHDKMYWYQQDPGMELHLIHYSYGVNSTEKGDLSSESTVSRIRTEHFPLTLESARPSHTSQYLCASRDRVNTEAFFGQGTRLTVV.

The chain is built from TRBV29-1 and TRBJ1-5; 9 bases match TRBD1. With 7 bases clipped from V and 3 bases from J, the junction kept 7 bases outside the gene matches. The CDR3 length is 14 residues. The germline V gene has CDR1 SQVTM and CDR2 ANQGSEA. This chain's CDR3 is CSAKTGGDNQPQHF. The CDR3 DNA is TGCAGCGCTAAGACAGGGGGGGACAATCAGCCCCAGCATTTT.

V gene TRBV29-1 combines with J gene TRBJ1-1; D might be TRBD1 (6 bases). The CDR3 contains 14 residues. Germline CDR1 reads SQVTM; CDR2 reads ANQGSEA. V lost 4 bases and J 4 bases, leaving 16 bases between the germline ends. The DNA for the CDR3 is TGCAGCGTTGTAATCGGGGGGCAAGGCACTGAAGCTTTCTTT. It is translated as CSVVIGGQGTEAFF.

The chain recombines TRBV2 with TRBJ1-1, with 8 bases aligning to TRBD1. The germline V gene encodes CDR1 SNHLY and CDR2 FYNNEI. V shed 7 bases, J shed 5 bases, and the junction held 6 bases outside the gene matches. CDR3 size: 13 residues. The CDR3 DNA reads TGTGCCAGCACCAGGGGGCGCGGGACTGAAGCTTTCTTT. Translating gives CASTRGRGTEAFF.

The genes are TRBV14 and TRBJ2-2; D is uncertain. Trimming took 4 bases from V and 5 from J, leaving 17 bases between them. The CDR3 runs 16 residues. Germline CDR1 and CDR2: SGHDN and FVKESK. CDR3 amino acids: CASSPTGVIRTGELFF. The DNA for the CDR3 is TGTGCCAGCAGCCCCACTGGAGTTATTCGTACCGGGGAGCTGTTTTTT.

The chain carries TRBV11-2 and TRBJ2-3; 10 positions match TRBD2. Trimming cost V 1 base and J 0 bases; bases outside gene matches: 10. Per the germline V gene, CDR1 is SGHAT and CDR2 is FQNNGV. The CDR3 consists of 19 residues. As DNA, the CDR3 is TGTGCCAGCAGCTTAGTCCTAGCGGGGGCCGAGTGGAGCACAGATACGCAGTATTTT. This gives the protein CASSLVLAGAEWSTDTQYF.

The chain couples TRBV7-2 to TRBJ2-7, with TRBD2 matching over 9 bases. V gave up 3 bases and J gave up 3 bases; unmatched junction bases: 3. Germline V gene sequence: CDR1 SGHTA, CDR2 FQGNSA. The CDR3 runs 14 residues. CDR3 region: CASSLGGGVYEQYF. The CDR3 DNA reads as TGTGCCAGCAGCTTGGGCGGGGGGGTCTACGAGCAGTACTTC.

V gene TRBV6-5 combines with J gene TRBJ2-7; maybe TRBD2 (5 bases). The germline V gene has CDR1 MNHEY and CDR2 SVGAGI. Trimming shortened V by 4 bases and J by 9 bases, and 19 bases separated the two germline ends. This CDR3 contains 14 residues. CDR3 sequence reads: CASSSTDAGNGQYF. Written as DNA, the CDR3 is TGTGCCAGCAGTTCTACAGACGCCGGGAACGGGCAGTACTTC.

V is TRBV2 and J is TRBJ1-2; D is uncertain. CDR1 and CDR2 from the germline V gene are SNHLY and FYNNEI. With 2 bases removed from V and 0 bases from J, the gap between germline ends came to 13 bases. This CDR3 has 16 residues. The CDR3: CASSEQVQPSNYGYTF. The CDR3 nucleotides are TGTGCCAGCAGTGAACAAGTACAACCTTCTAACTATGGCTACACCTTC. The full variable domain, with the rest looked up from reference TRBV2 and TRBJ1-2, is EPEVTQTPSHQVTQMGQEVILRCVPISNHLYFYWYRQILGQKVEFLVSFYNNEISEKSEIFDDQFSVERPDGSNFTLKIRSTKLEDSAMYFCASSEQVQPSNYGYTFGSGTRLTVV.

This chain joins TRBV29-1 and TRBJ2-5, with 12 bases matching TRBD1. From germline, CDR1 is SQVTM and CDR2 ANQGSEA. This CDR3 region has 15 residues. After removal of 6 bases from V and 4 bases from J, the junction contained 9 bases not matched to a gene. CDR3 DNA: TGCAGCGTGGACCGGGACAGGGGGCTTTCAGAGACCCAGTACTTC. It specifies CSVDRDRGLSETQYF.

V and J are TRBV30 and TRBJ1-6, with a possible D match to TRBD1 (5 bases). Trimming removed 0 bases at V and 10 bases at J, with 13 bases between. The CDR3 sequence is 14 residues long. Germline CDR1 reads GTSNPN; CDR2 reads SVGIG (reference sequence). Here the CDR3 reads CAWSVSGGGSPLHF. The CDR3 region has the DNA TGTGCCTGGAGTGTATCGGGCGGGGGATCACCCCTCCACTTT.

This chain uses TRBV2 with TRBJ2-4; 11 bases match TRBD2. CDR3 length: 19 residues. CDR1 is SNHLY, CDR2 FYNNEI, per germline. The CDR3 bases are TGTGCTAGCGGGGGGGTTTTCACCGTCAAGTCATTAGCCAAAAACATTCAGTACTTC. It translates to CASGGVFTVKSLAKNIQYF.

V and J are TRBV5-1 and TRBJ2-7, with TRBD1 matching 11 bases. CDR1 is SGHRS and CDR2 is YFSETQ in the germline V gene. The CDR3 is 14 amino acids. The V and J ends lost 3 bases and 4 bases, in that order; junction bases with no gene match: 3. CDR3 sequence: CASSWTGGDYEQYF. The DNA for the CDR3 is TGCGCCAGCAGCTGGACAGGGGGCGATTACGAGCAGTACTTC.

This sequence joins TRBV29-1 and TRBJ2-7, with 10 bases fitting TRBD1. Per germline, CDR1 SQVTM and CDR2 ANQGSEA. The CDR3 sequence is 14 residues long. V dropped 4 bases and J dropped 3; count of bases not matched to a gene: 6. The CDR3, as DNA: TGCAGCGTTGGAGGGACAGGGGTCTTCTACGAGCAGTACTTC. Residues: CSVGGTGVFYEQYF.

This chain uses TRBV7-2 with TRBJ2-4; D unresolved. Trimming stripped 1 base from V and 0 bases from J, with 10 bases between. This CDR3 is 16 amino acids long. From germline, CDR1 is SGHTA and CDR2 FQGNSA. Here the CDR3 DNA reads TGTGCCAGCAGCTTAGGCGCGATCCTAGCCAAAAACATTCAGTACTTC. This sequence encodes CASSLGAILAKNIQYF.

The chain has TRBV6-5 and TRBJ1-1; D unclear. CDR1 and CDR2 (germline): MNHEY, SVGAGI. Between the trimmed V and J ends, which lost 6 bases and 1 base, there was a span of 12 bases. The CDR3 length is 14 residues. The CDR3 loop is CASRSVSGNTEAFF. The CDR3 nucleotides read TGTGCCAGCAGATCAGTTTCTGGGAACACTGAAGCTTTCTTT.

The rearrangement joins TRBV3-1 (or the pseudogene TRBV3-2) to TRBJ1-1; 8 nucleotides line up with TRBD1. The CDR3 covers 16 residues. V lost 6 bases to trimming and J lost 0 bases; unmatched junction nucleotides: 9. Germline-derived CDR1 and CDR2 are LGHDT and YNNKEL (reference sequence). Here the CDR3 DNA reads TGTGCCAGCAGAAAGGGGACAGGCAAAATGAACACTGAAGCTTTCTTT. The encoded protein is CASRKGTGKMNTEAFF.

This CDR3 is CAIRGRTGSTGPLLEQYF. The CDR3 coding sequence is TGTGCTATTCGGGGTCGGACAGGGTCCACGGGACCCCTACTCGAGCAGTACTTC. This chain links TRBV24-1 with TRBJ2-7; 8 nucleotides line up with TRBD1. The CDR3 has 18 amino acids. Germline loops: CDR1 KGHDR, CDR2 SFDVKD.

The chain joins TRBV4-1 to TRBJ1-1; possible D gene TRBD1, 5 bases. The V and J ends lost 2 bases and 4 bases respectively, with 14 bases between them. Germline-derived CDR1 and CDR2 are MGHRA and YSYEKL. CDR3 length: 15 residues. CDR3 bases: TGCGCCAGCAGCCAATGGTATTTGCAGGGCACTGAAGCTTTCTTT. Protein: CASSQWYLQGTEAFF.

The rearrangement links TRBV9 to TRBJ2-2; 7 bases map to TRBD1. Losses at the gene ends were 6 bases for V and 6 bases for J; bases not matched to a gene: 8. Germline CDR1 SGDLS, CDR2 YYNGEE. The CDR3 runs 14 residues. This CDR3 is CASNPQGLAGELFF. The CDR3 DNA follows: TGTGCCAGCAACCCACAGGGGCTCGCCGGGGAGCTGTTTTTT.

The rearrangement uses TRBV11-2 and TRBJ1-1, with D unresolved. Trimming cost V 9 bases and J 1 base, with 15 bases left between them. CDR3 length: 14 residues. From germline, CDR1 is SGHAT and CDR2 FQNNGV. The CDR3 protein is CASLLTPGNTEAFF. CDR3 in DNA: TGTGCCAGTCTCCTCACCCCAGGGAACACTGAAGCTTTCTTT. Combining the CDR3 with reference TRBV11-2 and TRBJ1-1 gives the whole variable domain EAGVAQSPRYKIIEKRQSVAFWCNPISGHATLYWYQQILGQGPKLLIQFQNNGVVDDSQLPKDRFSAERLKGVDSTLKIQPAKLEDSAVYLCASLLTPGNTEAFFGQGTRLTVV.

This sequence joins TRBV19 and TRBJ2-7, with a tentative D call TRBD2 (6 bases). CDR1 and CDR2 (germline): LNHDA, SQIVND (reference sequence). This CDR3 has 14 residues. V lost 3 bases to trimming and J lost 6 bases, with 15 bases between them. CDR3 nucleotides: TGTGCCAGTAGTATTATTGGGCAGGGAGGCGAGCAGTACTTC. Protein: CASSIIGQGGEQYF.

The chain is built from TRBV12-5 and TRBJ2-1; 13 bases match TRBD2. Germline V lookup: CDR1 LGHNT, CDR2 FRNRAP. This CDR3 region has 14 residues. With 8 bases clipped from V and 8 bases from J, the junction kept 6 bases outside the gene matches. Written as DNA, the CDR3 is TGTGCTAGTAGACTAGCGGGGGGATGGTATGAGCAGTTCTTC. It is translated as CASRLAGGWYEQFF.

The chain combines TRBV18 with TRBJ2-6, with D tentatively TRBD2 (5 bases). V lost 2 bases and J 0 bases, leaving 8 bases between the germline ends. Germline V CDR1 and CDR2: KGHSH, LQKENI. CDR3 size: 16 residues. CDR3 sequence (DNA): TGTGCCAGCTCACCATGGGAGCACTCTGGGGCCAACGTCCTGACTTTC. Translation gives CASSPWEHSGANVLTF.

CDR3 residues: CASPLREQYF. As DNA, the CDR3 is TGTGCCAGCCCGTTGAGGGAGCAGTACTTC. This chain connects TRBV6-5 to TRBJ2-7; D call uncertain. The CDR3 consists of 10 residues. The germline V and J ends were trimmed by 8 bases and 7 bases, with 9 bases remaining between them. The germline V gene has CDR1 MNHEY and CDR2 SVGAGI.

This chain uses TRBV7-9 with TRBJ2-1; D gene ambiguous. V gave up 3 bases and J gave up 4 bases, with 4 bases separating them. The germline CDR1 and CDR2 sequences are SEHNR and FQNEAQ (reference sequence). This CDR3 is 12 amino acids long. CDR3 coding DNA: TGTGCCAGCAGCTTCGGGTACAATGAGCAGTTCTTC. It is translated as CASSFGYNEQFF. The full variable domain, in which reference TRBV7-9 and TRBJ2-1 provide the parts outside the CDR3, is DTGVSQNPRHKITKRGQNVTFRCDPISEHNRLYWYRQTLGQGPEFLTYFQNEAQLEKSRLLSDRFSAERPKGSFSTLEIQRTEQGDSAMYLCASSFGYNEQFFGPGTRLTVL.

This clone was seen only once. The V gene is TRBV5-1, the J gene TRBJ1-6; 10 bases map to TRBD1. Germline loops: CDR1 SGHRS, CDR2 YFSETQ. The CDR3 contains 16 residues. Trimming took 3 bases from V and 2 from J; bases not matched to a gene: 2. For the CDR3, the DNA is TGCGCCAGCAGCTCCGGGACAGGGGCCTATAATTCACCCCTCCACTTT. Translated, it gives CASSSGTGAYNSPLHF.

This chain connects TRBV2 to TRBJ1-2; D remains unclear. CDR1 is SNHLY and CDR2 is FYNNEI in the germline V gene. The CDR3 sequence is 12 residues long. The V end was cut by 7 bases, the J end by 2 bases, with 8 bases between. In DNA form, the CDR3 reads TGTGCCAGCAAAGAGGGCAACTATGGCTACACCTTC. Amino acid sequence: CASKEGNYGYTF.

V gene TRBV10-1 combines with J gene TRBJ2-3; 11 bases are a match to TRBD2. Germline V gene lookup returns CDR1 WNHNN and CDR2 SYGVQD (reference sequence). V was clipped by 5 bases and J by 2 bases; unmatched bases: 3. This CDR3 is 15 amino acids long. The CDR3, as DNA: TGCGCCAGCAGTCTTAGCGGGGGGGTCACAGATACGCAGTATTTT. Translation: CASSLSGGVTDTQYF.